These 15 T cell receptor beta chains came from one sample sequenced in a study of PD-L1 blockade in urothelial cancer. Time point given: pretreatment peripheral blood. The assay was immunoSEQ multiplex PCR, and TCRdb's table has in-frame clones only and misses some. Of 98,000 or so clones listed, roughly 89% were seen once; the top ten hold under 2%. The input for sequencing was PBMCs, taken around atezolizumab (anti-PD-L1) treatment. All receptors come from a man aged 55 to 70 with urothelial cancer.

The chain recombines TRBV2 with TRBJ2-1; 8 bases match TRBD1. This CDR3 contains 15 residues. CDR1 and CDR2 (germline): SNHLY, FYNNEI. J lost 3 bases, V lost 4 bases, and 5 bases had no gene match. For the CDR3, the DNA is TGTGCCAGCAGTGTTCAGGGGGCGAACTACAATGAGCAGTTCTTC. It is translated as CASSVQGANYNEQFF.

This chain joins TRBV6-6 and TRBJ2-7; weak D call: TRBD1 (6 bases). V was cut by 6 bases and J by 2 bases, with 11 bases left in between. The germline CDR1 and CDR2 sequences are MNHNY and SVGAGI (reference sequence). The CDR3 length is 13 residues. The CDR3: CASSSGTTYEQYF. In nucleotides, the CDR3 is TGTGCCAGCAGCTCCGGGACAACCTACGAGCAGTACTTC.

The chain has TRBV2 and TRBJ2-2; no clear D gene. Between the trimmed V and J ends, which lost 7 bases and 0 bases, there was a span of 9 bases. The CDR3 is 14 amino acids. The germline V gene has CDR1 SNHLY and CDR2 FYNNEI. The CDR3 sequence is CASTMAANTGELFF. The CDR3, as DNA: TGTGCCAGCACCATGGCGGCGAACACCGGGGAGCTGTTTTTT. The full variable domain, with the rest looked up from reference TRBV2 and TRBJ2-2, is EPEVTQTPSHQVTQMGQEVILRCVPISNHLYFYWYRQILGQKVEFLVSFYNNEISEKSEIFDDQFSVERPDGSNFTLKIRSTKLEDSAMYFCASTMAANTGELFFGEGSRLTVL.

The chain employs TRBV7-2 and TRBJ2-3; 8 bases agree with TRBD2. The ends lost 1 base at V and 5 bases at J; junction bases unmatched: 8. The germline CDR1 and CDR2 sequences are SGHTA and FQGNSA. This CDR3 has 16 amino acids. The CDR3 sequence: CASSLGFSGGGDTQYF. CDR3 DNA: TGTGCCAGCAGCTTAGGGTTCTCGGGGGGGGGAGATACGCAGTATTTT. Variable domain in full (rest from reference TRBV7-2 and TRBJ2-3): GAGVSQSPSNKVTEKGKDVELRCDPISGHTALYWYRQSLGQGLEFLIYFQGNSAPDKSGLPSDRFSAERTGGSVSTLTIQRTQQEDSAVYLCASSLGFSGGGDTQYFGPGTRLTVL.

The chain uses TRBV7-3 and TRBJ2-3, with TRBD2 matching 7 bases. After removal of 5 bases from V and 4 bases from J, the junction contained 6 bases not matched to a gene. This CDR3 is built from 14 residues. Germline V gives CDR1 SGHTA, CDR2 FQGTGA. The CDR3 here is CASSPSSGADTQYF. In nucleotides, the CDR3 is TGTGCCAGCAGCCCTTCCAGCGGGGCAGATACGCAGTATTTT.

The CDR3 nucleotides read TGTGCCAGCAGCGAAGCTCTGGGGCGGGAGCAGTACTTC. It encodes CASSEALGREQYF. The V and J genes are TRBV7-2 and TRBJ2-7, with a possible D match to TRBD1 (5 bases). V lost 5 bases and J lost 7, with 15 bases in between. This CDR3 has 13 amino acids. Germline CDR1 SGHTA, CDR2 FQGNSA. Drawing the rest from reference TRBV7-2 and TRBJ2-7, the complete variable domain is GAGVSQSPSNKVTEKGKDVELRCDPISGHTALYWYRQSLGQGLEFLIYFQGNSAPDKSGLPSDRFSAERTGGSVSTLTIQRTQQEDSAVYLCASSEALGREQYFGPGTRLTVT.

The CDR3 DNA follows: TGTGCCAGCAGTGAAAGACTAGCAAAAGAGACCCAGTACTTC. It encodes CASSERLAKETQYF. This sequence joins TRBV2 and TRBJ2-5; 7 nucleotides agree with TRBD2. V gave up 2 bases and J gave up 3 bases; unmatched junction bases: 3. The germline gives CDR1 SNHLY, CDR2 FYNNEI. The CDR3 runs to 14 residues.

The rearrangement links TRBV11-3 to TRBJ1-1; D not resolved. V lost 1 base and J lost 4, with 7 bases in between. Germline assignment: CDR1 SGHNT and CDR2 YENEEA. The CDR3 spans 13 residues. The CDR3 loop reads CASSLVGATEAFF. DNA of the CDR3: TGTGCCAGCAGCTTAGTCGGAGCCACTGAAGCTTTCTTT.

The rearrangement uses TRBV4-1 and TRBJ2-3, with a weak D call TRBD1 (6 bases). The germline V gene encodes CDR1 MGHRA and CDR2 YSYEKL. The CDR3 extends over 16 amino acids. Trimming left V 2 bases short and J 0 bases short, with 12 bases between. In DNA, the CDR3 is TGCGCCAGCAGCCAACAGGGGTCGCCCAGCACAGATACGCAGTATTTT. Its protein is CASSQQGSPSTDTQYF.

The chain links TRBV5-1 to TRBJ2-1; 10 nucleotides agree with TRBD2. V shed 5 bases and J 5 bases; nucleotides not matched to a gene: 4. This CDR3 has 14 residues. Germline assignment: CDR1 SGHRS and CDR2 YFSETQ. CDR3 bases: TGCGCCAGCAGGATTGGGACTAGCGACAATGAGCAGTTCTTC. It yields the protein CASRIGTSDNEQFF.

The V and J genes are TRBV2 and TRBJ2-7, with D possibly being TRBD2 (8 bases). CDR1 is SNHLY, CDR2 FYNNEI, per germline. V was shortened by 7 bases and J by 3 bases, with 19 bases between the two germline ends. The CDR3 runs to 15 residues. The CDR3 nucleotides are TGTGCCAGCAAAACGGGGGGGGACAGAGGCTACGAGCAGTACTTC. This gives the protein CASKTGGDRGYEQYF.

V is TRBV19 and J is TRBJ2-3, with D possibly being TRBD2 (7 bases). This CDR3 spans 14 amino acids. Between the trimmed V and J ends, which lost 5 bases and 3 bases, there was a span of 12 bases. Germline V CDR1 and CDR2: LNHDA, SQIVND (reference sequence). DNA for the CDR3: TGTGCCAGTAGTCGGGGGGCTAGTACAGATACGCAGTATTTT. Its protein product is CASSRGASTDTQYF.

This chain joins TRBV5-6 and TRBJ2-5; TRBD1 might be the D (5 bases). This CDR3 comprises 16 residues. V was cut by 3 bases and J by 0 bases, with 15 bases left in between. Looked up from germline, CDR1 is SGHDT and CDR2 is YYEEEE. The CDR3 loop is CASSWRRQNYQETQYF. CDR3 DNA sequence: TGTGCCAGCAGCTGGCGAAGACAGAACTACCAAGAGACCCAGTACTTC.

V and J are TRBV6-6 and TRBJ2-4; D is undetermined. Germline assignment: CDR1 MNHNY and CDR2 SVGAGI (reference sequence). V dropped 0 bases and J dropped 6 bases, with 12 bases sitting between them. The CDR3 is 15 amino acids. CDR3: CASSYSTGSGNIQYF. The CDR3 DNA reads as TGTGCCAGCAGTTACTCGACCGGGTCGGGAAACATTCAGTACTTC.

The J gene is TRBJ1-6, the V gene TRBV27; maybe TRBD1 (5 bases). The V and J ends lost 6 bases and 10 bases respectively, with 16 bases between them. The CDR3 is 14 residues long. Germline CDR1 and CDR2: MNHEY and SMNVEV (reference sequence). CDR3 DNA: TGTGCCAGCAGGGATTCAGGGATAGGGTCACCCCTCCACTTT. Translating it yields CASRDSGIGSPLHF.